What follows are 20 T cell receptor beta chains derived from one specimen sequenced in a study of T cells after yellow fever vaccination (dated by TCRdb to between 2018 and 2020). The library was made by 5' RACE. Sequencing was performed on an Illumina HiSeq 2500. Starting from the raw public reads, TCRdb applied fastp trimming at Q25, assembled clones with MiXCR and retained in-frame beta chains. Each entry merges the rows of one CDR3 protein and shows their most common DNA and genes. Within this sample are approximately 90,000 distinct CDR3 sequences, with approximately 12% of them counted one time only. Roughly 24% of the sample comes from the top ten. The sample's treatment or condition label, decoded: live attenuated yellow fever vaccine strain. This material consisted of CD8+ T cells not binding an NS4B(214-222) dextramer, sorted from PBMCs, taken roughly 20 days after the first yellow fever vaccination. The cell subset or site label on this specimen signifies: NS4B epitope dextramer-negative CD8 T cells. These receptors originate from a man between 18 and 35 years old who received the YFV17D yellow fever vaccine.

The chain uses TRBV27 and TRBJ1-1, with D possibly TRBD1 on 6 matching bases. The germline V and J ends were trimmed by 5 bases and 10 bases, with 20 bases remaining between them. Germline-derived CDR1 and CDR2 are MNHEY and SMNVEV (reference sequence). The CDR3 is 14 amino acids. The CDR3: CASSVPGSPRGAFF. CDR3 coding DNA: TGTGCCAGCAGTGTACCCGGGTCTCCCAGGGGAGCTTTCTTT.

This clonotype has just a few counts. V gene TRBV11-2 combines with J gene TRBJ1-1; no reliable D call. Germline V gene lookup returns CDR1 SGHAT and CDR2 FQNNGV. Trimming cost V 3 bases and J 1 base, with 6 bases left between them. The CDR3 has 13 residues. In nucleotides, the CDR3 is TGTGCCAGCAGCTTTTGGGGGAACACTGAAGCTTTCTTT. It specifies CASSFWGNTEAFF.

In this sample, this clonotype turned up a few times. The chain is built from TRBV7-6 and TRBJ1-1; a weak D match, TRBD1 (5 bases). The V end was cut by 1 base, the J end by 3 bases, with 9 bases between. Germline CDR1 SGHVS, CDR2 FNYEAQ. The CDR3 sequence is 14 residues long. CDR3 coding DNA: TGTGCCAGCAGCTTAGGTGACAGTTACACTGAAGCTTTCTTT. It specifies CASSLGDSYTEAFF.

The table lists this clonotype with a few counts. The rearrangement links TRBV7-9 to TRBJ2-1; D not resolved. V lost 2 bases and J lost 4, with 12 bases in between. This CDR3 is built from 15 residues. Germline CDR1 is SEHNR and CDR2 is FQNEAQ (reference sequence). The CDR3 loop is CASSLNYVAYNEQFF. DNA for the CDR3: TGTGCCAGCAGCTTAAATTATGTGGCTTACAATGAGCAGTTCTTC. Variable domain in full (rest from reference TRBV7-9 and TRBJ2-1): DTGVSQNPRHKITKRGQNVTFRCDPISEHNRLYWYRQTLGQGPEFLTYFQNEAQLEKSRLLSDRFSAERPKGSFSTLEIQRTEQGDSAMYLCASSLNYVAYNEQFFGPGTRLTVL.

The chain employs TRBV19 and TRBJ2-1; 10 nucleotides match TRBD2. The V gene's germline CDR1 is LNHDA and CDR2 SQIVND (reference sequence). Trimming took 6 bases from V and 7 from J; bases not matched to a gene: 6. The CDR3 loop spans 14 amino acids. This CDR3 is CASSGGLAKNEQFF. Written as DNA, the CDR3 is TGTGCCAGTAGCGGGGGACTAGCGAAGAATGAGCAGTTCTTC. Full variable domain (remainder filled in from reference TRBV19 and TRBJ2-1): DGGITQSPKYLFRKEGQNVTLSCEQNLNHDAMYWYRQDPGQGLRLIYYSQIVNDFQKGDIAEGYSVSREKKESFPLTVTSAQKNPTAFYLCASSGGLAKNEQFFGPGTRLTVL.

V gene TRBV4-1 combines with J gene TRBJ2-3; 12 nucleotides line up with TRBD2. Germline CDR1 is MGHRA and CDR2 is YSYEKL. V lost 2 bases to trimming and J lost 3 bases; unmatched junction nucleotides: 9. The CDR3 is made up of 18 amino acids. CDR3 loop: CASSQFPSGGAGTDTQYF. The CDR3 region has the DNA TGCGCCAGCAGCCAATTCCCTAGCGGGGGGGCCGGGACAGATACGCAGTATTTT.

The V call is TRBV10-3, the J call TRBJ2-7, with 7 bases matching TRBD1. V shed 4 bases and J 7 bases; nucleotides not matched to a gene: 10. The CDR3 is 14 residues long. Germline CDR1 is ENHRY and CDR2 is SYGVKD. CDR3: CAISGRGGSGEQYF. CDR3 nucleotides: TGTGCCATCAGTGGAAGAGGGGGCAGTGGAGAGCAGTACTTC.

This chain connects TRBV27 to TRBJ2-3, with 9 bases lining up with TRBD2. Germline CDR1 reads MNHEY; CDR2 reads SMNVEV (reference sequence). CDR3 length: 22 residues. V was pared by 4 bases and J by 2 bases, with 25 bases of the junction left unmatched. The CDR3: CASSSPLEAGGLTPFYTDTQYF. The CDR3 DNA reads TGTGCCAGCAGTTCCCCATTGGAAGCGGGGGGCCTTACACCCTTTTACACAGATACGCAGTATTTT.

A few counts support this clonotype. The genes are TRBV9 and TRBJ2-3, with 7 nucleotides matching TRBD2. In germline, CDR1 is SGDLS, CDR2 YYNGEE. V trimming: 3 bases; J trimming: 0 bases; junction bases outside the gene matches: 10. The CDR3 totals 17 residues. CDR3 region: CASSGNLSGTSTDTQYF. The CDR3 DNA reads as TGTGCCAGCAGCGGAAACCTCAGCGGGACGAGCACAGATACGCAGTATTTT.

Only one count was recorded for this clonotype. The chain has TRBV19 and TRBJ1-2, with D tentatively TRBD1 (6 bases). CDR3 length equals 13 residues. The germline V gene has CDR1 LNHDA and CDR2 SQIVND (reference sequence). Trimming removed 6 bases at V and 5 bases at J, with 13 bases between. The CDR3 DNA reads as TGTGCCAGTAGGAAGGACAGCTTGTATGGCTACACCTTC. It translates to CASRKDSLYGYTF. Filled out from reference TRBV19 and TRBJ1-2, the complete variable domain reads DGGITQSPKYLFRKEGQNVTLSCEQNLNHDAMYWYRQDPGQGLRLIYYSQIVNDFQKGDIAEGYSVSREKKESFPLTVTSAQKNPTAFYLCASRKDSLYGYTFGSGTRLTVV.

This clonotype was seen a few times. This chain joins TRBV5-1 and TRBJ2-2, with a weak D call TRBD2 (6 bases). Germline loops: CDR1 SGHRS, CDR2 YFSETQ. V gave up 0 bases and J gave up 0 bases, with 18 bases separating them. The CDR3 has 19 amino acids. CDR3 bases: TGCGCCAGCAGCTTGGTCGTGCCTCCGTCGGGGGCGAACACCGGGGAGCTGTTTTTT. Translation: CASSLVVPPSGANTGELFF. The whole variable domain, filled in from reference TRBV5-1 and TRBJ2-2, reads KAGVTQTPRYLIKTRGQQVTLSCSPISGHRSVSWYQQTPGQGLQFLFEYFSETQRNKGNFPGRFSGRQFSNSRSEMNVSTLELGDSALYLCASSLVVPPSGANTGELFFGEGSRLTVL.

This clonotype was counted between two and nine times. V gene TRBV5-1 combines with J gene TRBJ1-1; D unresolved. V was trimmed by 0 bases and J by 7 bases, leaving 10 bases between them. Germline V gene lookup returns CDR1 SGHRS and CDR2 YFSETQ. CDR3 length: 13 residues. The CDR3 loop reads CASSLGGGVEAFF. In DNA, the CDR3 is TGCGCCAGCAGCTTGGGCGGTGGCGTTGAAGCTTTCTTT.

This clonotype was observed a handful of times. J is TRBJ2-1 and V is TRBV7-6; tentatively, D is TRBD2 (7 bases). Germline lookup yields CDR1 SGHVS and CDR2 FNYEAQ. Trimming took off 2 bases at V and 7 bases at J, with 18 bases between the two ends. The length of the CDR3 is 16 residues. The CDR3 nucleotides read TGTGCCAGCAGCTTAACGCGGGGGCCACGGGAGAATGAGCAGTTCTTC. Translation: CASSLTRGPRENEQFF.

This clonotype was detected once. V gene TRBV12-3 or TRBV12-4 combines with J gene TRBJ2-1, with 12 bases that match TRBD2. With 6 bases clipped from V and 7 bases from J, the junction kept 13 bases outside the gene matches. The CDR3 length is 17 residues. Here the CDR3 reads CASSQLAGGKKENEQFF. The CDR3 coding sequence is TGTGCCAGCAGCCAACTAGCGGGGGGCAAAAAGGAGAATGAGCAGTTCTTC.

This clonotype was observed a few times. The chain links TRBV20-1 to TRBJ1-6, with TRBD1 identical over 8 bases. Germline V CDR1 and CDR2: DFQATT, SNEGSKA (reference sequence). With V trimmed by 0 bases and J by 0 bases, 10 bases remained unmatched. The CDR3 sequence is 19 residues long. The CDR3 DNA sequence: TGCAGTGCTAGAGATGGACAGGGAAGCTTAAGCTCCTATAATTCACCCCTCCACTTT. Its translation: CSARDGQGSLSSYNSPLHF.

This clonotype was seen a handful of times. The chain uses TRBV7-2 and TRBJ1-3, with a weak D call TRBD1 (5 bases). The V gene lost 3 bases and the J gene lost 7 bases, with 10 bases spanning the gap. CDR1 SGHTA and CDR2 FQGNSA come from the germline V gene. There are 13 residues in the CDR3. DNA of the CDR3: TGTGCCAGCAGCTTGATACCAGGGAACACCATATATTTT. Translated: CASSLIPGNTIYF.

V and J are TRBV5-1 and TRBJ1-1; a possible D gene is TRBD1 (6 bases). CDR3 length: 15 amino acids. Trimming removed 3 bases from V and 0 bases from J, with 12 bases in between. The germline CDR1 and CDR2 sequences are SGHRS and YFSETQ. The CDR3 loop reads CASSWMQGMNTEAFF. Here the CDR3 DNA reads TGCGCCAGCAGCTGGATGCAGGGGATGAACACTGAAGCTTTCTTT.

This clonotype was recorded a few times. The V gene is TRBV10-3, the J gene TRBJ2-2, with TRBD1 matching 7 bases. Germline-derived CDR1 and CDR2 are ENHRY and SYGVKD. This CDR3 has 14 residues. V gave up 11 bases and J gave up 4 bases; unmatched junction bases: 10. CDR3 DNA: TGTGCCCTAAGTAGGGGGCAAAGCACCGGGGAGCTGTTTTTT. Protein: CALSRGQSTGELFF.

J is TRBJ1-4 and V is TRBV7-9; D perhaps matches TRBD1 (5 bases). CDR3 length equals 17 residues. V shed 1 base and J shed 0 bases, with 12 bases lying between them. Germline V CDR1 and CDR2: SEHNR, FQNEAQ (reference sequence). Here the CDR3 reads CASSLVRGTSTNEKLFF. As DNA, the CDR3 is TGTGCCAGCAGCTTAGTTCGGGGGACCTCAACTAATGAAAAACTGTTTTTT.

The rearrangement uses TRBV7-2 and TRBJ2-2; no firm D call. Trimming took 0 bases from V and 6 from J, leaving 5 bases between them. The CDR3 loop spans 13 amino acids. The germline V gene encodes CDR1 SGHTA and CDR2 FQGNSA. DNA of the CDR3: TGTGCCAGCAGCTTAGCGGGCGCCGGGGAGCTGTTTTTT. Protein product: CASSLAGAGELFF.